A selection of T cell receptor beta chains follows, all from one sample in a study of early T cells in non-severe SARS-CoV-2 infection. Each CDR3 protein is one row after TCRdb ran MiXCR on the 5' RACE reads. The profile shows tens of thousands of distinct CDR3 sequences, roughly 5.7% of them singletons. This sample comprised whole blood, obtained at baseline. Receptors were obtained from an adult who was a healthcare worker with PCR-confirmed SARS-CoV-2 infection or an uninfected control (not recorded which). The CDR3 runs from the conserved cysteine through the conserved F or W. D genes are given only for firm matches. Clone size is stated in some rows and not others, as once, few, many or a class when expanded.

.	TRBV5-1	TRBJ2-1	many	TGCGCCAGCAGCTTGGCAGTAGCGGTAACCCTATTCGGGAATGAGCAGTTCTTC	CASSLAVAVTLFGNEQFF
TRBD1	TRBV19	TRBJ2-7	many	TGTGCCAGTAAAGACGAGACAGGGTGGTACGAGCAGTACTTC	CASKDETGWYEQYF
TRBD2	TRBV3-1	TRBJ2-1	many	TGTGCCAGCAGCCAAGGGGGAGGGGTCTCCTACAATGAGCAGTTCTTC	CASSQGGGVSYNEQFF
.	TRBV6-5	TRBJ2-6	few	TGTGCCAGTGGGGGCTCTGGGGCCAACGTCCTGACTTTC	CASGGSGANVLTF
TRBD2	TRBV27	TRBJ2-1	many	TGTGCCAGCAGTTTAAGCGGGAGGGTCTCCTACAATGAGCAGTTCTTC	CASSLSGRVSYNEQFF
TRBD1	TRBV12-3/TRBV12-4	TRBJ1-1	many	TGTGCCAGCAGTGCCGGACAGGGTACAACTGAAGCTTTCTTT	CASSAGQGTTEAFF
.	TRBV6-6	TRBJ1-5	many	TGTGCCAGCAGTTACGGCTTGGCAGAGAATCAGCCCCAGCATTTT	CASSYGLAENQPQHF
.	TRBV6-2/TRBV6-3	TRBJ1-2	few	TGTGCCAGCAGTGCCCGAGACAGCTATGGCTACACCTTC	CASSARDSYGYTF
.	TRBV9	TRBJ1-3	.	TGTGCCAGCAGCGTAGCCAACACCATATATTTT	CASSVANTIYF
.	TRBV29-1	TRBJ2-5	many	TGCAGCGCGTGGGGGCTCTCTAGGGGAGAGACCCAGTACTTC	CSAWGLSRGETQYF
TRBD2	TRBV7-8	TRBJ2-1	few	TGTGCCAGCAGCTTAGTCGAGCGGGAAGGGCAGTTCTTC	CASSLVEREGQFF
.	TRBV7-8	TRBJ2-1	many	TGTGCCAGCAGCTTAGCTCCATTAACGGGCCTTACCTACAATGAGCAGTTCTTC	CASSLAPLTGLTYNEQFF
.	TRBV28	TRBJ1-3	.	TGTGCCAGCAGGAGACAGGAGACCATATATTTT	CASRRQETIYF
.	TRBV7-6	TRBJ2-1	many	TGTGCCAGCAGCTTACAAGCTAGCATAGAGTACAATGAGCAGTTCTTC	CASSLQASIEYNEQFF
TRBD1	TRBV27	TRBJ2-1	few	TGTGCCAGCAGTTTATTTGCGGGACAGGGATTCAGGGAGCAGTTCTTC	CASSLFAGQGFREQFF
TRBD2	TRBV11-2	TRBJ2-6	.	TGTGCCAGCAGCTTAGCCTACGGCGGGGGGGCGGCCAACGTCCTGACTTTC	CASSLAYGGGAANVLTF
TRBD1	TRBV29-1	TRBJ1-1	many	TGCAGCGTCGAGGACAGGAGGAACACTGAAGCTTTCTTT	CSVEDRRNTEAFF
TRBD1	TRBV5-5	TRBJ1-1	few	TGTGCCAGCAGCGGACTACAGGGGGCCAACACTGAAGCTTTCTTT	CASSGLQGANTEAFF
.	TRBV11-2	TRBJ2-5	few	TGTGCCAGCAGCTTAGATCCACAGACCCAGTACTTC	CASSLDPQTQYF
.	TRBV28	TRBJ1-3	many	TGTGCCAGCAGTGCCCACGCGCCCTCTGGAAACACCATATATTTT	CASSAHAPSGNTIYF
.	TRBV9	TRBJ2-1	many	TGTGCCAGCAGCGTACTTCTAGATACGAATGAGCAGTTCTTC	CASSVLLDTNEQFF
TRBD1	TRBV18	TRBJ1-5	many	TGTGCCAGCTCACAAGCCGGGACAGGTCTGAGCAATCAGCCCCAGCATTTT	CASSQAGTGLSNQPQHF
TRBD2	TRBV7-2	TRBJ2-2	few	TGTGCCAGCAGCCTTAGCGGGATCGGCGGGGAGCTGTTTTTT	CASSLSGIGGELFF
.	TRBV7-2	TRBJ2-5	many	TGTGCCAGCAGCACCAGGCGAACCGGGACCCCAAGTGCAGAGACCCAGTACTTC	CASSTRRTGTPSAETQYF
TRBD1	TRBV6-2/TRBV6-3	TRBJ1-2	.	TGTGCCAGCAGCCCCGGGACAGGGGGTAACTATGGCTACACCTTC	CASSPGTGGNYGYTF
TRBD2	TRBV2	TRBJ2-2	many	TGTGCCAGCAGTGATCCCTTCAGCGGGGCCGGGACCGGGGAGCTGTTTTTT	CASSDPFSGAGTGELFF
.	TRBV29-1	TRBJ2-3	few	TGCAGCGGGGGACCTCCAGATACGCAGTATTTT	CSGGPPDTQYF
.	TRBV7-9	TRBJ1-5	many	TGTGCCAGCAGCTTGGGAGAGGCTACCCATCAGCCCCAGCATTTT	CASSLGEATHQPQHF
.	TRBV18	TRBJ1-2	many	TGTGCCAGCTCACCGGCAGCACCTAGCGACGGCTATGGCTACACCTTC	CASSPAAPSDGYGYTF
.	TRBV29-1	TRBJ1-1	few	TGCAGCGACGGCGGCCGGAACACTGAAGCTTTCTTT	CSDGGRNTEAFF
TRBD1	TRBV19	TRBJ1-2	few	TGTGCCAGTAGTACCCTCCGGGACAGGAATGGCTACACCTTC	CASSTLRDRNGYTF
.	TRBV28	TRBJ2-1	many	TGTGCCAGCATAGAGGGATCCGGGACTCCCTACAATGAGCAGTTCTTC	CASIEGSGTPYNEQFF
.	TRBV28	TRBJ2-1	many	TGTGCCAGCAGTTTATTGGGGGTTAACTACAATGAGCAGTTCTTC	CASSLLGVNYNEQFF
TRBD1	TRBV12-3/TRBV12-4	TRBJ1-5	many	TGTGCCAGCAGTCCTAGGGACAGGGGAGGGTATCAGCCCCAGCATTTT	CASSPRDRGGYQPQHF
TRBD2	TRBV7-9	TRBJ2-1	.	TGTGCCAGCAGCCAAGTAGCGGGAGGGCTGGATGAGCAGTTCTTC	CASSQVAGGLDEQFF
.	TRBV5-1	TRBJ1-1	many	TGCGCCAGCAGCTTGGCGCCCGGGAGAATGAACACTGAAGCTTTCTTT	CASSLAPGRMNTEAFF
.	TRBV29-1	TRBJ1-2	many	TGCAGCGTTGAGGCAGGATCGGTCAATGGCTACACCTTC	CSVEAGSVNGYTF
TRBD1	TRBV20-1	TRBJ1-1	many	TGCAGTGCTGGGGGGACAGGGAGCACTGAAGCTTTCTTT	CSAGGTGSTEAFF
.	TRBV5-1	TRBJ2-7	many	TGCGCCAGCAGCTGGGACACCTCCTACGAGCAGTACTTC	CASSWDTSYEQYF
.	TRBV24-1	TRBJ2-2	many	TGTGCCACCAGTGACTCCAGGCAGGGTATAACCGGGGAGCTGTTTTTT	CATSDSRQGITGELFF
.	TRBV9	TRBJ1-1	many	TGTGCCAGCAGCTCCAGGGAGGGGGTAGTAGGGACTGAAGCTTTCTTT	CASSSREGVVGTEAFF
.	TRBV6-2/TRBV6-3	TRBJ2-3	.	TGTGCCAGCAGTTACTTCGGACGTAGCGATACGCAGTATTTT	CASSYFGRSDTQYF
TRBD1	TRBV18	TRBJ2-3	few	TGTGCCAGCTCACCACGTGCCGACAGGGGGAGAGCAGATACGCAGTATTTT	CASSPRADRGRADTQYF
.	TRBV7-9	TRBJ1-1	many	TGTGCCAGCAGCGATTTGCGGGACCCTGAAGCTTTCTTT	CASSDLRDPEAFF